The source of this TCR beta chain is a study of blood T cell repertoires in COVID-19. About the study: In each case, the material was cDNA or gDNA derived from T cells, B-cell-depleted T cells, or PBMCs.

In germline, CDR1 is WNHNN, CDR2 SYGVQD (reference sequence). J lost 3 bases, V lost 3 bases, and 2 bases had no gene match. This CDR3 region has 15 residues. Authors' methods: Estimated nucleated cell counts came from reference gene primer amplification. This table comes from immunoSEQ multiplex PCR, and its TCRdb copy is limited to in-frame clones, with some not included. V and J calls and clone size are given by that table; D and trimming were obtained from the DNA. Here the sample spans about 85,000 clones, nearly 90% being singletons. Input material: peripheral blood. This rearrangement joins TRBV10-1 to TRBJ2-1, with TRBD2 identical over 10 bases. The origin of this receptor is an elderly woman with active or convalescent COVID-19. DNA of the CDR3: TGCGCCAGCAGTGAAGCTAGCGGGAGCTACAATGAGCAGTTCTTC. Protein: CASSEASGSYNEQFF.